This T cell receptor (beta chain) came from a study of beta chain features in type 1 diabetes. This clone was seen more than once but under ten times. Its antigen is unidentified. The CDR3 is 11 residues long. Trimming removed 0 bases at V and 7 bases at J, with 2 bases between. Germline-derived CDR1 and CDR2 are SGHNT and YYREEE (reference sequence). Study outcomes and limitations: All four CD4+ subsets of Type 1 diabetes patients contained TCRB CDR3s that were moderately but significantly shorter.

The whole isolated RNA underwent reverse transcription, so sequencing captured expressed TCRB transcripts. TCRdb's copy holds only in-frame clones and misses some; the assay was immunoSEQ multiplex PCR. This sample has more than 300,000 clones, with 9.3% found just once. Sequencing was performed on central memory CD4+ T cells from blood. The clonotype comes from a man aged 30 to 39 with type 1 diabetes. This chain connects TRBV5-4 to TRBJ2-1; D call uncertain. This chain's CDR3 is CASSLENEQFF. The CDR3 DNA is TGTGCCAGCAGCTTGGAGAATGAGCAGTTCTTC.